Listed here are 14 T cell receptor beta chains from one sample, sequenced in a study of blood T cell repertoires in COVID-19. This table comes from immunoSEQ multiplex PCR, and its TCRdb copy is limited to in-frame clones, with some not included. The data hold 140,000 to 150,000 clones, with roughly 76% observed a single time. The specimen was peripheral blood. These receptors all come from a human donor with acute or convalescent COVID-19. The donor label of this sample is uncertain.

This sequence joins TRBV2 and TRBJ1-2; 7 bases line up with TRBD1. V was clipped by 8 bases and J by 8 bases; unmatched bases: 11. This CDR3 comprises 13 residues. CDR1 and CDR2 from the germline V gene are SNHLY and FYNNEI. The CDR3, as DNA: TGTGCCAGCTCACAGGGGCCCGTCGGCGGCTACACCTTC. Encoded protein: CASSQGPVGGYTF. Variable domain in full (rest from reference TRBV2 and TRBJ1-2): EPEVTQTPSHQVTQMGQEVILRCVPISNHLYFYWYRQILGQKVEFLVSFYNNEISEKSEIFDDQFSVERPDGSNFTLKIRSTKLEDSAMYFCASSQGPVGGYTFGSGTRLTVV.

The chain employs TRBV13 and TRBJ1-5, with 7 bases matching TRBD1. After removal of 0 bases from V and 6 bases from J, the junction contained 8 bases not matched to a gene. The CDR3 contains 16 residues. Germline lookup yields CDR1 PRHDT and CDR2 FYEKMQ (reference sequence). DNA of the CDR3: TGTGCCAGCAGCTTAGGGGGTCAGGGGGAGTGTCAGCCCCAGCATTTT. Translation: CASSLGGQGECQPQHF. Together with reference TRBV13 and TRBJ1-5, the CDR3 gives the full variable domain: AAGVIQSPRHLIKEKRETATLKCYPIPRHDTVYWYQQGPGQDPQFLISFYEKMQSDKGSIPDRFSAQQFSDYHSELNMSSLELGDSALYFCASSLGGQGECQPQHFGDGTRLSIL.

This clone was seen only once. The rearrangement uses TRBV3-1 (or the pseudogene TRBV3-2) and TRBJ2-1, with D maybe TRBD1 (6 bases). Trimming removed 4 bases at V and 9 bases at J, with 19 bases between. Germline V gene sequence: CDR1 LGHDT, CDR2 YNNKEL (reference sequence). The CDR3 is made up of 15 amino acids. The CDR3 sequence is CASSPRAGDGGEQFF. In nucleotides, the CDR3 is TGTGCCAGCAGCCCCCGGGCAGGGGATGGCGGTGAGCAGTTCTTC.

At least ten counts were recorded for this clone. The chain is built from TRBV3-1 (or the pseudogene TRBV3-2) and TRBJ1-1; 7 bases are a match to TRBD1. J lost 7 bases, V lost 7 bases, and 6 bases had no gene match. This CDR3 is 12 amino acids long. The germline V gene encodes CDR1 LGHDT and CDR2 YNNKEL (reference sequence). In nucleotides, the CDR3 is TGTGCCAGCAAAGGGGGCGGGCTTGAAGCTTTCTTT. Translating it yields CASKGGGLEAFF.

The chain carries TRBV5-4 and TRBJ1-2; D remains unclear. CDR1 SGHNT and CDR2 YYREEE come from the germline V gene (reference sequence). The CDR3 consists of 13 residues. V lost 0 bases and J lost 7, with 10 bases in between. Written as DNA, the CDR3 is TGTGCCAGCAGCTTGGGAACAGCTGGTGGCTACACCTTC. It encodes CASSLGTAGGYTF.

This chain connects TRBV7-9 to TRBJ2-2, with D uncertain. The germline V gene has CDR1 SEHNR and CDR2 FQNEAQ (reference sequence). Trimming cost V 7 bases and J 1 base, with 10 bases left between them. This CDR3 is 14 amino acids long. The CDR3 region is CASTTRGNTGELFF. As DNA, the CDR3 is TGTGCCAGCACCACCCGAGGGAACACCGGGGAGCTGTTTTTT.

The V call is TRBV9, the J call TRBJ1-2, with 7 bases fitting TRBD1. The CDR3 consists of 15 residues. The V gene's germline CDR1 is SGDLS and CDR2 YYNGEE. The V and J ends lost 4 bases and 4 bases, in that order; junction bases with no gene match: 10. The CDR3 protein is CASSSPGQQSYGYTF. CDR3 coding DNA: TGTGCCAGCAGCTCGCCGGGACAGCAGAGCTATGGCTACACCTTC.

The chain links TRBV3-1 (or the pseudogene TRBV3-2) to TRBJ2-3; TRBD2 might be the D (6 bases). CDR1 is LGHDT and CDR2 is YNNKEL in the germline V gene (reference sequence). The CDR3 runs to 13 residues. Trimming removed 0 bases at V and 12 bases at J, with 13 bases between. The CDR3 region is CASSQDRDSLQYF. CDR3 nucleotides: TGTGCCAGCAGCCAAGATCGGGACTCCCTACAGTATTTT.

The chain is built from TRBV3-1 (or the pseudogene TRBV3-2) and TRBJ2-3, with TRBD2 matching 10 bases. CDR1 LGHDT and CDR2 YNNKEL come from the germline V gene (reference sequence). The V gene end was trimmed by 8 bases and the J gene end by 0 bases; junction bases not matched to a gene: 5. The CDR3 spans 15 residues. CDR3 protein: CASRLTSGSTDTQYF. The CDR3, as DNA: TGTGCCAGCCGCTTGACTAGCGGGAGCACAGATACGCAGTATTTT.

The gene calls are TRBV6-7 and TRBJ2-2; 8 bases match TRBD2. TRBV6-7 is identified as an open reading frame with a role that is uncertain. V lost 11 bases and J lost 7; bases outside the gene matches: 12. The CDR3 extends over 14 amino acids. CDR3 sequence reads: CAAREGGPDGELFF. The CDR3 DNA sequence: TGTGCCGCCCGGGAGGGGGGGCCCGACGGGGAGCTGTTTTTT.

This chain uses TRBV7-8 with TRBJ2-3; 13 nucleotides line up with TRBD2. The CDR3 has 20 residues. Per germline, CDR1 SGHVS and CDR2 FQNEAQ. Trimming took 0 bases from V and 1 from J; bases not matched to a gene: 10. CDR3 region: CASSLAGSLAGGLGTDTQYF. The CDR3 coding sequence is TGTGCCAGCAGCTTAGCCGGATCACTAGCGGGGGGGCTGGGCACAGATACGCAGTATTTT.

CDR3 sequence reads: CASRQGVSGIEQYF. The CDR3 nucleotides are TGTGCCAGCAGACAGGGGGTTTCCGGAATCGAGCAGTACTTC. This chain uses TRBV6-5 with TRBJ2-7; 8 bases align to TRBD1. CDR1 is MNHEY, CDR2 SVGAGI, per germline. The CDR3 runs 14 residues. Unmatched junction bases numbered 10, after V lost 6 bases and J lost 6 bases.

CDR3 region: CASSTGTYGYTF. The CDR3 region has the DNA TGTGCCAGCAGTACAGGGACCTATGGCTACACCTTC. This chain uses TRBV27 with TRBJ1-2; maybe TRBD1 (6 bases). Trimming shortened V by 5 bases and J by 4 bases, and 8 bases separated the two germline ends. CDR3 length: 12 amino acids. Germline CDR1 reads MNHEY; CDR2 reads SMNVEV (reference sequence).

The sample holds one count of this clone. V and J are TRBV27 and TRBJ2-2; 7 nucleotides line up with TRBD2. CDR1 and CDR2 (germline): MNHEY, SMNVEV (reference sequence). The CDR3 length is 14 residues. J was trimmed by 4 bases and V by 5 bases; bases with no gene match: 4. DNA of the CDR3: TGTGCCAGCAGTACTCGGACTAGCACCGGGGAGCTGTTTTTT. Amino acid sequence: CASSTRTSTGELFF.